This T cell receptor beta chain was captured in a study of cytomegalovirus exposure and HLA in healthy donors. Whole-study findings and limits: Per a prior analysis, the majority of TCR beta V segments were productive roughly 90% or roughly 30% of the time.

Use of 60 Vbeta and 13 Jbeta primers characterized the PCR. The table came from immunoSEQ multiplex PCR; TCRdb's copy has only in-frame clones and leaves some out. The sample shows 130,000 or so clones, approximately 10% of them seen only once. Comments on this clone: Its antigen is unknown.

Each donor's status was that of a healthy bone marrow donor. J was trimmed by 1 base and V by 2 bases; bases with no gene match: 6. Germline V gene data show CDR1 as SGHRS and CDR2 as YFSETQ. The CDR3 is 16 residues long. The sample consisted of PBMCs. The J gene is TRBJ1-1, the V gene TRBV5-1, with TRBD1 identical over 9 bases. The source of this sequence is a woman between 35 and 50 years old in good health and CMV-seropositive. The CDR3 reads CASSLRTGGTNTEAFF. In DNA, the CDR3 is TGCGCCAGCAGCTTAAGAACAGGGGGCACGAACACTGAAGCTTTCTTT.